This TCR beta chain was documented in a study of blood T cell repertoires in COVID-19. Profiled with immunoSEQ multiplex PCR; TCRdb holds only in-frame clones, not every one. The sample carries 200,000 or so clones, less than 90% recorded once. From germline, CDR1 is SGHDN and CDR2 FVKESK. The CDR3 totals 12 residues. V was clipped by 1 base and J by 4 bases, with 4 bases between them. This TCR came from a man in his 70s with acute or convalescent COVID-19. Material for sequencing was peripheral blood. The chain links TRBV14 to TRBJ1-1; D uncertain. In DNA, the CDR3 is TGTGCCAGCAGCCAAGCGTTCACTGAAGCTTTCTTT. Translated: CASSQAFTEAFF.